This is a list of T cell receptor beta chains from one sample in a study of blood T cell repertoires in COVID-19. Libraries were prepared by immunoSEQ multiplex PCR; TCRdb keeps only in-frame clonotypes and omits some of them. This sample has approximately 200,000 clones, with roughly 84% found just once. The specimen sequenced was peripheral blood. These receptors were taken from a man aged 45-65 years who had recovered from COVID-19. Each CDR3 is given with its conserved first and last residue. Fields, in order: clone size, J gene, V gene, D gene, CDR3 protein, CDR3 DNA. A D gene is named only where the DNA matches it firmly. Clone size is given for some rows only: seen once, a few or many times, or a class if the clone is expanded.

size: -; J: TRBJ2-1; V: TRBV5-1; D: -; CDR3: CASSLGEGLGKNEQFF; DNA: TGCGCCAGCAGCTTGGGTGAGGGTCTAGGGAAAAATGAGCAGTTCTTC
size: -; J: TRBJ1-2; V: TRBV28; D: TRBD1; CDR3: CASSLLAGGYGYTF; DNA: TGTGCCAGCAGTTTATTAGCAGGGGGCTATGGCTACACCTTC
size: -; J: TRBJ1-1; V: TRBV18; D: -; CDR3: CASSPLDSLNTEAFF; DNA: TGTGCCAGCTCACCACTCGACAGTCTGAACACTGAAGCTTTCTTT
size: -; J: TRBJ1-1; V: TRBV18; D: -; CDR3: CASSPIRNTEAFF; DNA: TGTGCCAGCTCACCAATCAGGAACACTGAAGCTTTCTTT
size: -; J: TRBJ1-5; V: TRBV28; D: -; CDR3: CASSLLGTLNQPQHF; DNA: TGTGCCAGCAGTTTACTCGGGACACTGAATCAGCCCCAGCATTTT
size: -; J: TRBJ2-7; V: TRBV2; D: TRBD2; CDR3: CASTLAGGGYEQYF; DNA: TGTGCCAGCACCCTAGCGGGAGGAGGCTACGAGCAGTACTTC
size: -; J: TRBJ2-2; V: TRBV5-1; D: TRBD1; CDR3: CASSHGQGQGGELFF; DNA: TGCGCCAGCAGCCATGGACAGGGCCAGGGCGGGGAGCTGTTTTTT
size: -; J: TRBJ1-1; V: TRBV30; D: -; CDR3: CAWNGWPEAFF; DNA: TGTGCCTGGAATGGTTGGCCTGAAGCTTTCTTT
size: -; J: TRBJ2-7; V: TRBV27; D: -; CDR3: CASSYQGTHEQYF; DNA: TGTGCCAGCAGTTACCAGGGCACCCACGAGCAGTACTTC
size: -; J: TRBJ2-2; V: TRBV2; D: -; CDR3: CASMPGPNTGELFF; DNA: TGTGCCAGCATGCCAGGGCCGAACACCGGGGAGCTGTTTTTT
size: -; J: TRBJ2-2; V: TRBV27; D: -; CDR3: CASSLSNRVYTGELFF; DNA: TGTGCCAGCAGTTTATCGAACAGGGTGTACACCGGGGAGCTGTTTTTT
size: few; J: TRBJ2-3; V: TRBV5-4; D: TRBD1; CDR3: CASSPTGVSSTDTQYF; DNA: TGTGCCAGCAGCCCGACAGGGGTGTCTAGCACAGATACGCAGTATTTT
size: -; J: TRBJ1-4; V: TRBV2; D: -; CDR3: CANARGGSEKLFF; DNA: TGTGCCAACGCCCGGGGGGGTAGCGAAAAACTGTTTTTT
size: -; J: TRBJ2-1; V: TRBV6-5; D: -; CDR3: CASRATWSEQFF; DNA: TGTGCCAGCAGAGCTACTTGGAGTGAGCAGTTCTTC
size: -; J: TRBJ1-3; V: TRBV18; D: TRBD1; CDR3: CASSPTGESSGNTIYF; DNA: TGTGCCAGCTCACCAACAGGGGAAAGCTCTGGAAACACCATATATTTT
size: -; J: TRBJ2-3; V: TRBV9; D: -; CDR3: CASSDGNPSLDTQYF; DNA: TGTGCCAGCAGCGACGGGAACCCCTCCTTAGATACGCAGTATTTT
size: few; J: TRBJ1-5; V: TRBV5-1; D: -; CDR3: CASSLGLGANQPQHF; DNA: TGCGCCAGCAGCTTGGGACTCGGTGCCAATCAGCCCCAGCATTTT
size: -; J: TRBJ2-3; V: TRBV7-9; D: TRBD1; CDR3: CASSLSRSTGKTDTQYF; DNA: TGTGCCAGCAGCTTAAGTCGGTCGACAGGGAAAACAGATACGCAGTATTTT
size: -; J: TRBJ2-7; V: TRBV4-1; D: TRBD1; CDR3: CASSLSGTGAYEQYF; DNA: TGCGCCAGCAGCCTTTCCGGGACAGGGGCCTACGAGCAGTACTTC
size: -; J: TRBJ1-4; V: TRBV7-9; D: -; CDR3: CASSLEGAGYNEKLFF; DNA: TGTGCCAGCAGCTTAGAAGGTGCAGGGTACAATGAAAAACTGTTTTTT
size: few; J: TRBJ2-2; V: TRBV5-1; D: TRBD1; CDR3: CASSPRDRGITGELFF; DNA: TGCGCCAGCAGCCCCCGGGACAGGGGGATCACCGGGGAGCTGTTTTTT
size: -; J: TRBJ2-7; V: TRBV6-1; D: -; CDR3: CASSEGSLTQQYF; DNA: TGTGCCAGCAGTGAAGGGTCACTGACTCAGCAGTACTTC
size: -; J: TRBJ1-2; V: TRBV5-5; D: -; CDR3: CAISNYGYTF; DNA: TGTGCTATTTCTAACTATGGCTACACCTTC
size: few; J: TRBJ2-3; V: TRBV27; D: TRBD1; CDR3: CASSFSGQAMDTDTQYF; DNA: TGTGCCAGCAGTTTCTCTGGACAGGCGATGGACACAGATACGCAGTATTTT
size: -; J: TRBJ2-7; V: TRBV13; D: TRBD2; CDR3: CASSFTSGASYEQYF; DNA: TGTGCCAGCAGCTTCACTAGCGGGGCCTCCTACGAGCAGTACTTC
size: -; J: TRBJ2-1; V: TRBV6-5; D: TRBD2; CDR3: CASGPGLAGGNEQFF; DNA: TGTGCCAGCGGACCGGGACTAGCGGGAGGCAATGAGCAGTTCTTC
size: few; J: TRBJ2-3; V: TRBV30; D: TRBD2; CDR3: CAWGLAGGGATDTQYF; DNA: TGTGCCTGGGGACTAGCGGGAGGGGGGGCCACAGATACGCAGTATTTT
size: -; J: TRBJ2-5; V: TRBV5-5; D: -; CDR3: CASSDPNLGEEETQYF; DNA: TGTGCCAGCAGCGACCCGAACCTGGGTGAGGAAGAGACCCAGTACTTC
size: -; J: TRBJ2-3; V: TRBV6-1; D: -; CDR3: CASSESGGSGGRDTQYF; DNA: TGTGCCAGCAGTGAATCTGGTGGGTCAGGGGGGAGAGATACGCAGTATTTT
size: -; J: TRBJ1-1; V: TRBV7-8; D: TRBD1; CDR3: CASSLGTYRGQIVTFF; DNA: TGTGCCAGCAGCTTAGGGACCTACAGGGGGCAAATTGTAACTTTCTTT
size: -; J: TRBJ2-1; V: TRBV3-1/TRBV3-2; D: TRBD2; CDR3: CASSQDRGGRYNEQFF; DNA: TGTGCCAGCAGCCAAGATCGCGGGGGACGTTACAATGAGCAGTTCTTC
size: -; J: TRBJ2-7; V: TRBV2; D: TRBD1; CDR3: CASTPYGTAAYEQYF; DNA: TGTGCCAGCACTCCGTACGGGACAGCTGCCTACGAGCAGTACTTC
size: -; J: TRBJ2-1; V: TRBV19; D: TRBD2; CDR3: CASSNEGLAGDNEQFF; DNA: TGTGCCAGTAGTAATGAAGGACTAGCGGGAGACAATGAGCAGTTCTTC
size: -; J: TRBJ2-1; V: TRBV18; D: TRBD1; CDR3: CASSSGQGFGSYNEQFF; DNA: TGTGCCAGCTCATCCGGACAGGGGTTCGGGTCCTACAATGAGCAGTTCTTC
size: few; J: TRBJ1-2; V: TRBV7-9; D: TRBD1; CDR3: CASSATGGGYGYTF; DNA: TGTGCCAGCAGCGCTACAGGGGGCGGATATGGCTACACCTTC
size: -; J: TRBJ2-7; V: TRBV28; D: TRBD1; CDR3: CASSTPGTGSYEQYF; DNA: TGTGCCAGCAGTACTCCCGGGACAGGATCCTACGAGCAGTACTTC
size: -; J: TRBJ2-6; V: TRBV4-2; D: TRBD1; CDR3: CASSHGGTGVYGANVLTF; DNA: TGTGCCAGCAGCCACGGGGGGACAGGGGTTTACGGGGCCAACGTCCTGACTTTC
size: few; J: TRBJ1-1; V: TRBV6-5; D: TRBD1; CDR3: CATDRATEAFF; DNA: TGTGCCACTGACAGGGCCACTGAAGCTTTCTTT
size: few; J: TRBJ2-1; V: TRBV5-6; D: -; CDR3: CASSYLGIQFF; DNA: TGTGCCAGCAGCTATCTAGGAATTCAGTTCTTC
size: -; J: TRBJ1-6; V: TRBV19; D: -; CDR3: CASSSGVLGNSPLHF; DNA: TGTGCCAGTAGTAGCGGGGTCCTTGGCAATTCACCCCTCCACTTT
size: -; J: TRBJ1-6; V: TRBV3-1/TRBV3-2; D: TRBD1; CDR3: CASSQVGRGYNSPLHF; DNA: TGTGCCAGCAGCCAAGTCGGCAGGGGGTATAATTCACCCCTCCACTTT
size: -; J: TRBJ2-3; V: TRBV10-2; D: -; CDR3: CASSESGGGLLDTQYF; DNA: TGCGCCAGCAGTGAGTCGGGGGGTGGGCTCTTGGATACGCAGTATTTT
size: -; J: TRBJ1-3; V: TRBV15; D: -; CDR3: CATSRRTAGNTIYF; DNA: TGTGCCACCAGCAGAAGGACAGCTGGAAACACCATATATTTT